The present entry profiles one TCR beta chain with its context. Germline V gene sequence: CDR1 SNHLY, CDR2 FYNNEI. The CDR3 sequence is 14 residues long. Trimming removed 6 bases at V and 1 base at J, with 10 bases between. These data belong to a study of cytomegalovirus exposure and HLA in healthy donors. PCR used 60 Vbeta primers and 13 Jbeta primers. Generated by immunoSEQ multiplex PCR, the TCRdb table keeps only in-frame clones and is missing some. The table includes fewer than 150,000 clones, 66% detected once. Material: PBMCs. This sequence was found in a human donor in good health. The V and J genes are TRBV2 and TRBJ2-1; D is possibly TRBD2 (5 bases). CDR3 in amino acids: CASSLLVSYNEQFF. The CDR3 DNA follows: TGTGCCAGCAGCCTACTAGTTTCCTACAATGAGCAGTTCTTC.